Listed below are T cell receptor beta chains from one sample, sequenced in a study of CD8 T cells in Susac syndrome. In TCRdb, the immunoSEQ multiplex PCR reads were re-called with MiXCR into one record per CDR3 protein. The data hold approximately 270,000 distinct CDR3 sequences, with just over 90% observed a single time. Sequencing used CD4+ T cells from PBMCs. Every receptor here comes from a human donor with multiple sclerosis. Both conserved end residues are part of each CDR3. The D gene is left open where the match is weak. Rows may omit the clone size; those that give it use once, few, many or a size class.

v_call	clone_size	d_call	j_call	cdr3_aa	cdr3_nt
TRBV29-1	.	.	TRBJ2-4	CSVESQVRAKNIQYF	TGCAGCGTTGAATCGCAGGTGCGAGCCAAAAACATTCAGTACTTC
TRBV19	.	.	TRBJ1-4	CASSDGRIGEKLFF	TGTGCCAGCTCCGACGGCAGGATTGGCGAAAAACTGTTTTTT
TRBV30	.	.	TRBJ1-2	CAWSGMYSNYGYTF	TGTGCCTGGAGTGGAATGTATTCTAACTATGGCTACACCTTC
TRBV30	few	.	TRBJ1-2	CAWRVNYGYTF	TGTGCCTGGAGGGTTAACTATGGCTACACCTTC
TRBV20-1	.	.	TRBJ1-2	CSARVKINYGYTF	TGCAGTGCTAGAGTGAAGATTAACTATGGCTACACCTTC
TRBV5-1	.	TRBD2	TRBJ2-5	CASSMGPLAGRETQYF	TGCGCCAGCAGCATGGGTCCACTAGCGGGGCGTGAGACCCAGTACTTC
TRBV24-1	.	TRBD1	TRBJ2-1	CATSDSGQGAHNEQFF	TGTGCCACCAGTGATTCAGGACAGGGGGCCCACAATGAGCAGTTCTTC
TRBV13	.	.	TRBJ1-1	CASRLMNTEAFF	TGTGCCAGCAGGCTCATGAACACTGAAGCTTTCTTT
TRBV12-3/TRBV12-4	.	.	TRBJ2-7	CASSLNLALYEQYF	TGTGCCAGCAGTTTAAATCTAGCGCTCTACGAGCAGTACTTC
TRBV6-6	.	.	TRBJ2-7	CASSYPIPGAGEQYF	TGTGCCAGCAGTTACCCTATCCCAGGGGCGGGCGAGCAGTACTTC
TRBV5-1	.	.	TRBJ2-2	CASSLQTGNTGELFF	TGCGCCAGCAGCTTACAAACAGGAAACACCGGGGAGCTGTTTTTT
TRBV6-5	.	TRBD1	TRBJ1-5	CASSASTGSRGQPQHF	TGTGCCAGCAGTGCCTCGACAGGGAGTCGGGGGCAGCCCCAGCATTTT
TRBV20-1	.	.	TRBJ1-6	CSARGSTRMGNSPLHF	TGCAGTGCTAGAGGGTCAACAAGGATGGGGAATTCACCCCTCCACTTT
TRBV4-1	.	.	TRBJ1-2	CASSQEGTFGYTF	TGCGCCAGCAGCCAAGAGGGGACATTTGGCTACACCTTC
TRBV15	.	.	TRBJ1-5	CATSESNSNQPQHF	TGTGCCACCAGCGAAAGCAATAGCAATCAGCCCCAGCATTTT
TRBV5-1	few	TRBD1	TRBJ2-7	CASSLTGGYEQYF	TGCGCCAGCAGCTTGACAGGGGGCTACGAGCAGTACTTC
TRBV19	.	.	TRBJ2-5	CASSGQGETQYF	TGTGCCAGTAGTGGCCAGGGAGAGACCCAGTACTTC
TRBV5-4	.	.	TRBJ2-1	CASSRDYEQFF	TGTGCCAGCAGCCGTGATTATGAGCAGTTCTTC
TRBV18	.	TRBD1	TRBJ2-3	CASSPTGTATKYF	TGTGCCAGCTCACCAACCGGGACAGCGACCAAGTATTTT
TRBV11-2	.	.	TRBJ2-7	CASSPPGPPSGTLGQYF	TGTGCCAGCAGCCCCCCCGGTCCCCCCTCCGGGACCCTGGGGCAGTACTTC
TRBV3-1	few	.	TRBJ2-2	CASSQVSGNTGELFF	TGTGCCAGCAGCCAGGTGTCGGGGAACACCGGGGAGCTGTTTTTT
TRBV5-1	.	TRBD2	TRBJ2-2	CASSLSGVENTGELFF	TGCGCCAGCAGCTTAAGCGGGGTGGAGAACACCGGGGAGCTGTTTTTT
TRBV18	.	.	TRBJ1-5	CASSHNLEGNQPQHF	TGTGCCAGCTCACACAACCTGGAGGGCAATCAGCCCCAGCATTTT
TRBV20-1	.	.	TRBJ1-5	CSALRGLGQPQHF	TGCAGTGCCCTGAGGGGGTTGGGACAGCCCCAGCATTTT
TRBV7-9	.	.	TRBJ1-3	CASSQGGNVGGTPNTIYF	TGTGCCAGCAGCCAAGGGGGAAACGTTGGGGGGACACCGAACACCATATATTTT
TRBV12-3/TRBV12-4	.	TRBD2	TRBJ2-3	CASSWPSGGDTQYF	TGTGCCAGCAGTTGGCCGTCGGGAGGAGATACGCAGTATTTT
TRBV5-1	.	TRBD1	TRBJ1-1	CASRHAYRGHNTEAFF	TGCGCCAGCAGACACGCTTACAGGGGGCATAACACTGAAGCTTTCTTT
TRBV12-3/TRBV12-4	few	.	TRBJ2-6	CASSSGFSGANVLTF	TGTGCCAGCAGTTCGGGATTCTCCGGGGCCAACGTCCTGACTTTC
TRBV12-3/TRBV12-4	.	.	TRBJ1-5	CASSSGKQPQHF	TGTGCCAGCAGTTCCGGGAAACAGCCCCAGCATTTT
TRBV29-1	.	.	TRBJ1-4	CSASGGVEKLFF	TGCAGCGCGTCCGGGGGAGTTGAAAAACTGTTTTTT
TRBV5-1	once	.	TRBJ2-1	CASSSGGGSNEQFF	TGCGCCAGCAGCTCCGGCGGCGGGTCTAATGAGCAGTTCTTC
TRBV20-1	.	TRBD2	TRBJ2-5	CSARAPGLAGAETQYF	TGCAGTGCTAGAGCCCCTGGACTAGCGGGAGCCGAGACCCAGTACTTC
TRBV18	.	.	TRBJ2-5	CASSSLGQETQYF	TGTGCCAGCTCATCACTAGGGCAAGAGACCCAGTACTTC